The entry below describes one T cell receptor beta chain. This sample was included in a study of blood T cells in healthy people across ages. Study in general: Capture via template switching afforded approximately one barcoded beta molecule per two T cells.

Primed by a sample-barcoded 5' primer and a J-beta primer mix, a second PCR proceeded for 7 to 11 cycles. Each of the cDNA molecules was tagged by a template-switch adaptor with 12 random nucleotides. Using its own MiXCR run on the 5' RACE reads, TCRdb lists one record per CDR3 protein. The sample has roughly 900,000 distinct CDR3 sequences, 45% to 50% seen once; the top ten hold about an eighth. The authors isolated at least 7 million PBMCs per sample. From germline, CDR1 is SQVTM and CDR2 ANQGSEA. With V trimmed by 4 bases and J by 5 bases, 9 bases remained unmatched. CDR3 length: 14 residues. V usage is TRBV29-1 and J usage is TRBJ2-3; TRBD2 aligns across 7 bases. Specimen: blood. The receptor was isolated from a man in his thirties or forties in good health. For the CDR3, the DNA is TGCAGCGTTGCGGGAAAGCGGGGCAGAGATACGCAGTATTTT. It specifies CSVAGKRGRDTQYF.